This T cell receptor (beta chain) stems from a study of CXCR3-negative and CXCR3-positive naive CD8 T cells. The study, taken as a whole, reports: Partial loss of CXCR3 expression followed cryopreservation; most assays used fresh PBMCs. Both naive subsets, CXCR3-negative and CXCR3-positive, displayed similar TRBV-TRBJ usage, unlike memory cells. Surface CD5 looked about the same in the naive subsets, so the authors worked out TCR strength from TRB CDR3 properties.

Investigators sorted each CD8+ T cell subset in triplicate, taking 300,000 to 350,000 cells each time. There are 15 residues in the CDR3. Germline CDR1 KGHDR, CDR2 SFDVKD. Of note for this clonotype: Its target is not known.

5' RACE with UMI labels generated the TRB cDNA libraries. TCRdb reprocessed the 5' RACE reads, with one entry per CDR3 protein and no DNA. The listing records tens of thousands of distinct CDR3 sequences. The chain joins TRBV24-1 to TRBJ1-1; TCRdb's D gene call, TRBD1, goes unchecked for lack of DNA. The receptor's source is a human donor in good health. Some clones in this sample may be carry-over from other donors' samples. Sequencing used memory CD8+ T cells from blood. Here the CDR3 reads CATRGAWGSATEAFF.